Reported below is one T cell receptor beta chain. This clonotype was observed a single time. No antigen is known for it. No much larger clonotype is one base removed from it; base qualities were not supplied. Single-read evidence is weak. This sample stems from a study of CD8 T cells in Susac syndrome (dated 2019 in TCRdb). With respect to the entire study: Whether CD8+ T cell activation and differentiation in Susac syndrome was antigen driven was tested using repertoire sequencing.

The germline V gene gives CDR1 as KGHSH and CDR2 as LQKENI. From its cysteine to its phenylalanine, the CDR3 spans 12 amino acids. Of all the DNA, just the CDR3 is kept, 36 bases in frame from base 1. At the junction V is shortened by 6 bases and J by 4 bases, with 10 bases in between. High-throughput TCR beta sequencing profiled peripheral blood CD8+ and CD4+ T cells from healthy donors, Susac syndrome patients and multiple sclerosis patients. Healthy donors were age- and sex-matched controls. CD8+ TEMRA cells were enriched by FACS, while bulk CD8+ and CD4+ T cells were purified by magnetic negative isolation. Blood was collected in EDTA tubes and processed within 24 hours, with PBMCs isolated through density gradient centrifugation. PBMCs destined for TCR sequencing were cryopreserved in liquid nitrogen and later thawed in a 37 °C water bath. The sorted or isolated CD4+, CD8+ and CD8+ TEMRA cells had a purity of 90% or higher.

Study-wide findings and limitations: The number of individuals in the TCR sequencing and HLA analysis was recognized as being relatively small.

RNA was extracted using the RNeasy kit, and about 0.5 to 1 ug of the RNA was reverse transcribed with random hexamers. The immunoSEQ multiplex PCR assay, covering 54 Vbeta and 13 Jbeta segments, was used to amplify TCR beta CDR3 regions. Bias from PCR amplification was corrected by using a synthetic template baseline for primer optimization and for computational correction. On the authors' methods: Only productive sequences were kept, with reads annotated to V, D and J genes according to IMGT and analyzed in immunoSEQ Analyzer. To calculate clonality, Shannon entropy was normalized by log2 of the number of productive unique sequences and then subtracted from one. For each patient and control, public and private clones were evaluated among the 100 most prevalent clones. A clone was defined as Susac-specific if it was absent from the healthy and MS cohorts, from over 1,000 published viral clones and from other ImmuneACCESS disease sequences. TCRdb passed the public sequencing reads through fastp at Q25 and MiXCR, retaining productive beta sequences. Rows are unified per CDR3 protein, each entry keeping the most common DNA and genes. The V and J calls follow TCRdb's processing rather than the paper's. The sample profile shows 100,000 to 150,000 distinct CDR3 sequences; around 95% of them were found once. Around 0.078% of the sample lies in the top ten.

The chain was built from TRBV18 and TRBJ2-7, with the D gene not clear enough to name. The receptor was derived from a human donor in good health. The specimen sequenced was CD4+ T cells from PBMCs. This receptor has the CDR3 CASSPADYEQYF. The sequenced DNA: TGTGCCAGCTCGCCTGCAGATTACGAGCAGTACTTC.